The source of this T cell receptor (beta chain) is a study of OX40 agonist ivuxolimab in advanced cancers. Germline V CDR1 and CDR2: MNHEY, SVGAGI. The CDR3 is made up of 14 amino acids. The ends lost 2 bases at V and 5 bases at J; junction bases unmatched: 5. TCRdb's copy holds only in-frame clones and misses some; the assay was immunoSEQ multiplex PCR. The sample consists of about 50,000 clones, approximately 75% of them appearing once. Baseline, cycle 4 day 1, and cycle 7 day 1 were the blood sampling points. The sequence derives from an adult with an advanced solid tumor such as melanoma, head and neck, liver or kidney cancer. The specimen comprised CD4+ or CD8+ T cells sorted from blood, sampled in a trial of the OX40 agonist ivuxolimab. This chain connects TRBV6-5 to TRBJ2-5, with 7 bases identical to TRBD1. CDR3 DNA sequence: TGTGCCAGCAGTTACCTAGGGGGCAGGGAGACCCAGTACTTC. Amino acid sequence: CASSYLGGRETQYF.